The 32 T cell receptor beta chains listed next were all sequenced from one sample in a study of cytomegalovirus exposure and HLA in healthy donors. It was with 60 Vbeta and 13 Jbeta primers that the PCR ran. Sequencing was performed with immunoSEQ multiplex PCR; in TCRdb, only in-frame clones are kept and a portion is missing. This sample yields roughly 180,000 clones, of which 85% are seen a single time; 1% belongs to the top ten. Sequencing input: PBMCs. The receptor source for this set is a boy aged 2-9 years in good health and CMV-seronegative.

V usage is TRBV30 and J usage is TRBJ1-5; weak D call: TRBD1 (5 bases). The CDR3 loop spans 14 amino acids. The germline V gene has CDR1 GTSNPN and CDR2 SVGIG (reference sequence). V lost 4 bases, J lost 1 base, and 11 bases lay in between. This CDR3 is CAWNGGLSNQPQHF. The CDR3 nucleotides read TGTGCCTGGAACGGGGGACTGAGCAATCAGCCCCAGCATTTT.

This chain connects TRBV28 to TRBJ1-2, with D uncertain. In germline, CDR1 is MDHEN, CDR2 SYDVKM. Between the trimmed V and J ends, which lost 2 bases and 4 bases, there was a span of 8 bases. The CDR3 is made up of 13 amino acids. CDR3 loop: CASSLPGLYGYTF. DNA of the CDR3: TGTGCCAGCAGTTTACCAGGTCTCTATGGCTACACCTTC.

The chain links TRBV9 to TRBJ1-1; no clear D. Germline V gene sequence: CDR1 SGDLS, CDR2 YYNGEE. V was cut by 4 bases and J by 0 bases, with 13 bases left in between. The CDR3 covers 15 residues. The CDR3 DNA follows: TGTGCCAGCAGCCCCCAGGCTTCGATGAACACTGAAGCTTTCTTT. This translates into CASSPQASMNTEAFF. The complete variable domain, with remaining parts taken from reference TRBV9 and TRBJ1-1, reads DSGVTQTPKHLITATGQRVTLRCSPRSGDLSVYWYQQSLDQGLQFLIQYYNGEERAKGNILERFSAQQFPDLHSELNLSSLELGDSALYFCASSPQASMNTEAFFGQGTRLTVV.

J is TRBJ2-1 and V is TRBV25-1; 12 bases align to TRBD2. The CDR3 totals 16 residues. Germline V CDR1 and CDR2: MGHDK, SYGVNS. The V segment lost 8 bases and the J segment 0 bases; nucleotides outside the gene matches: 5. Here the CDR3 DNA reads TGTGCCAGCCAGACTAGCGGGGGAAGCTCCTACAATGAGCAGTTCTTC. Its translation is CASQTSGGSSYNEQFF.

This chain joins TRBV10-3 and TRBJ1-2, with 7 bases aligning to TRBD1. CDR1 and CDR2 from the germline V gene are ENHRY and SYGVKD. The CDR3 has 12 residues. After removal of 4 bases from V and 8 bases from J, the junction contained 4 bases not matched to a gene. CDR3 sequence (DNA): TGTGCCATCAGTGCGGCAGGGGGAGGCTACACCTTC. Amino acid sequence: CAISAAGGGYTF.

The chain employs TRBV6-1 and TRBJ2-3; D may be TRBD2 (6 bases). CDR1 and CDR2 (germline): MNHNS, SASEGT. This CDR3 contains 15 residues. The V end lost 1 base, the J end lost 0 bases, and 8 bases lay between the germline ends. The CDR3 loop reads CASSEDAGSTDTQYF. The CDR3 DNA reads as TGTGCCAGCAGTGAAGACGCGGGGAGCACAGATACGCAGTATTTT.

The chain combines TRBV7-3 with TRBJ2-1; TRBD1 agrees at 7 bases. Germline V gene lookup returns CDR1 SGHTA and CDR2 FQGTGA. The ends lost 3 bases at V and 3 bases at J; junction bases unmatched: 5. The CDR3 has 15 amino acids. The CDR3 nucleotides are TGTGCCAGCAGCTTGAGGGACAGACTCTACAATGAGCAGTTCTTC. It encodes CASSLRDRLYNEQFF.

The CDR3 DNA reads as TGTGCCAGCAGTGAAACCGGGACAGGGGGCGTCCTCTACACCTTC. Translating gives CASSETGTGGVLYTF. V gene TRBV6-1 combines with J gene TRBJ1-2; 12 nucleotides agree with TRBD1. The ends lost 2 bases at V and 10 bases at J; junction bases unmatched: 8. Per germline, CDR1 MNHNS and CDR2 SASEGT. This CDR3 has 15 amino acids.

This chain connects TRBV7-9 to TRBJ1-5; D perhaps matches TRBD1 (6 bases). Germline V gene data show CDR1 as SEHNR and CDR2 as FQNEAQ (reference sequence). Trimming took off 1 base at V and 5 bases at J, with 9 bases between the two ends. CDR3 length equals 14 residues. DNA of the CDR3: TGTGCCAGCAGCTTAGACAGGGTGGATCAGCCCCAGCATTTT. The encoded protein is CASSLDRVDQPQHF.

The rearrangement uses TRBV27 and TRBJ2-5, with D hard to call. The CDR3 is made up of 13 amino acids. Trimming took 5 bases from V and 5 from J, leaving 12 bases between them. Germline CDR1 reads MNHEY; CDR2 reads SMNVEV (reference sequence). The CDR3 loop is CASSKSPVETQYF. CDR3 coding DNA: TGTGCCAGCAGTAAATCCCCTGTCGAGACCCAGTACTTC.

DNA for the CDR3: TGTGCCAGCAGCTTAGAGGGGTCGGGAGGGGCTTATAATTCACCCCTCCACTTT. Protein sequence: CASSLEGSGGAYNSPLHF. The chain couples TRBV7-9 to TRBJ1-6; TRBD1 might be the D (5 bases). The CDR3 loop spans 18 amino acids. Deletions cut 1 base from V and 4 bases from J, with 17 bases between. Looked up from germline, CDR1 is SEHNR and CDR2 is FQNEAQ (reference sequence).

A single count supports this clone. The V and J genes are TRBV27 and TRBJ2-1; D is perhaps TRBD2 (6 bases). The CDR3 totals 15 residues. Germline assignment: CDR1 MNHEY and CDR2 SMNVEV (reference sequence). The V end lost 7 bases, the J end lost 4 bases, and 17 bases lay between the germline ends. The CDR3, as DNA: TGTGCCAGCACCGCGTGGTCCGGGGGATACAATGAGCAGTTCTTC. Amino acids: CASTAWSGGYNEQFF.

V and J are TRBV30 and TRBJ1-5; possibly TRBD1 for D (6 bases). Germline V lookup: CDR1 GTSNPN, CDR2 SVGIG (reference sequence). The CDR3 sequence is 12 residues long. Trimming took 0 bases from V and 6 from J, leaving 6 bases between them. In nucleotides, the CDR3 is TGTGCCTGGAGTGTACAGGGTCAGCCCCAGCATTTT. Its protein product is CAWSVQGQPQHF.

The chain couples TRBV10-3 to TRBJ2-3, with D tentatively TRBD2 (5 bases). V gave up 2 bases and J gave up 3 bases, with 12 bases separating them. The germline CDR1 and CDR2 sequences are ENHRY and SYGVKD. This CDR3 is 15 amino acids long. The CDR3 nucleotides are TGTGCCATCAGTGAGGACGGGGTCGCGACAGATACGCAGTATTTT. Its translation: CAISEDGVATDTQYF.

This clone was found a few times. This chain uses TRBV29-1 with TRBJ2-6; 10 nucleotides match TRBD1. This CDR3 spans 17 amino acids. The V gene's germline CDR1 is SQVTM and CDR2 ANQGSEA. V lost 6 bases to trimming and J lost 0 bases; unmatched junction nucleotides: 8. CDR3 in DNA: TGCAGCGTCGAGTTGGGGACAGGGGTCTCTGGGGCCAACGTCCTGACTTTC. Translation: CSVELGTGVSGANVLTF.

Written as DNA, the CDR3 is TGTGCCAGCTCACCGATGCCTGGGACAGGTGTGTGGCAGTACTTC. Its protein product is CASSPMPGTGVWQYF. The J gene is TRBJ2-7, the V gene TRBV18, with 8 bases aligning to TRBD1. This CDR3 spans 15 amino acids. The germline CDR1 and CDR2 sequences are KGHSH and LQKENI. V was pared by 3 bases and J by 9 bases, with 13 bases of the junction left unmatched.

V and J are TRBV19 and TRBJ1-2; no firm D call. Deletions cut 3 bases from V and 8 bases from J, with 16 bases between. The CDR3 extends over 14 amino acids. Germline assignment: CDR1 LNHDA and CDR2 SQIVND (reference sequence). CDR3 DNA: TGTGCCAGTAGTATCGGGAAAATCGGTAAAGGCTACACCTTC. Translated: CASSIGKIGKGYTF.

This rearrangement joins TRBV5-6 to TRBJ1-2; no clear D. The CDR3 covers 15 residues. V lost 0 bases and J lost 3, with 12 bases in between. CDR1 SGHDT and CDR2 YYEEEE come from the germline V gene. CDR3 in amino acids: CASSLGGVEDYGYTF. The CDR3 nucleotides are TGTGCCAGCAGCTTGGGGGGAGTGGAGGACTATGGCTACACCTTC.

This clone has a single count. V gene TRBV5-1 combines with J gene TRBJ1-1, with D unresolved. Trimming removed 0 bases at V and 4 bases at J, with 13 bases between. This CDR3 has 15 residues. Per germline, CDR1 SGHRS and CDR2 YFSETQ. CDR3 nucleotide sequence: TGCGCCAGCAGCTTGGCCGCGGGGTCGGGCACTGAAGCTTTCTTT. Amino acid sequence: CASSLAAGSGTEAFF.

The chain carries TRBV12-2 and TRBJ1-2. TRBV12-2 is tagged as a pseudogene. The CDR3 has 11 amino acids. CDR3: CASRHWYGYTF. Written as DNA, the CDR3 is TGTGCAAGTCGGCACTGGTATGGCTACACCTTC.

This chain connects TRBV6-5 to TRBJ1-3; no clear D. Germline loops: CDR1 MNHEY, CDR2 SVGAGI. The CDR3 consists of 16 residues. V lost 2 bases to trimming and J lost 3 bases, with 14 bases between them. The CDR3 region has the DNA TGTGCCAGCAGTTACAGTCCGGGAGGAGGTGGAAACACCATATATTTT. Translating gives CASSYSPGGGGNTIYF.

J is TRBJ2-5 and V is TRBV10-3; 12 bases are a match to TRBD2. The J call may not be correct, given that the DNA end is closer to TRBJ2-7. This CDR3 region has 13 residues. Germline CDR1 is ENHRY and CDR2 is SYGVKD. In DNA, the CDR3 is TGTGCCACCCGACTAGCGGGAGACTACGAGCAGTACTTC. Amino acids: CATRLAGDYEQYF.

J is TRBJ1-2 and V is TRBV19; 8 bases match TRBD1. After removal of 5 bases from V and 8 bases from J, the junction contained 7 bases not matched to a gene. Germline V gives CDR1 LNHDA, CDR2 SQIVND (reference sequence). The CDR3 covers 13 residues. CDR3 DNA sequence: TGTGCCAGTAGTTCCAGGACAGGGCGCGGCTACACCTTC. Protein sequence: CASSSRTGRGYTF.

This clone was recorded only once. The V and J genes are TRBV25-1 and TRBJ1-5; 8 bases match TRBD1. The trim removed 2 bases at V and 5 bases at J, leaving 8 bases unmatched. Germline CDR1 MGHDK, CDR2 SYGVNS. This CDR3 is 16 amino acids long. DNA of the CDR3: TGTGCCAGCAGTGAAATGGGGAGGGGACAGGATCAGCCCCAGCATTTT. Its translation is CASSEMGRGQDQPQHF.

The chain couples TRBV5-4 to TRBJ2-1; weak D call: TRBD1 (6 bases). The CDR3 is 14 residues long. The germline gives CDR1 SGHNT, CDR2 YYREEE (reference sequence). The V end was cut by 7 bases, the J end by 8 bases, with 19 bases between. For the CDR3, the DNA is TGTGCCAGCGCCCCCGGGACACACAAGGATGAGCAGTTCTTC. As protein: CASAPGTHKDEQFF.

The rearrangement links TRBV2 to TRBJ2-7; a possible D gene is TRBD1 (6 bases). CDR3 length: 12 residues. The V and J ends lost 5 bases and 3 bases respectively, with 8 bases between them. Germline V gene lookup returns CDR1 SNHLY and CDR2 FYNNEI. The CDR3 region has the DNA TGTGCCAGCAGTAAGGACAGCTACGAGCAGTACTTC. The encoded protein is CASSKDSYEQYF.

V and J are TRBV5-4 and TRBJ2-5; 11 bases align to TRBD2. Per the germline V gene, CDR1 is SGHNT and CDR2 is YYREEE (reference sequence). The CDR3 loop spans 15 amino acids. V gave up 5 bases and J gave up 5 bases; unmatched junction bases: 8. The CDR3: CASRLAGAGGETQYF. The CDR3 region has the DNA TGTGCCAGCAGACTAGCGGGAGCGGGGGGCGAGACCCAGTACTTC. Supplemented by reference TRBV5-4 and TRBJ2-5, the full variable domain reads ETGVTQSPTHLIKTRGQQVTLRCSSQSGHNTVSWYQQALGQGPQFIFQYYREEENGRGNFPPRFSGLQFPNYSSELNVNALELDDSALYLCASRLAGAGGETQYFGPGTRLLVL.

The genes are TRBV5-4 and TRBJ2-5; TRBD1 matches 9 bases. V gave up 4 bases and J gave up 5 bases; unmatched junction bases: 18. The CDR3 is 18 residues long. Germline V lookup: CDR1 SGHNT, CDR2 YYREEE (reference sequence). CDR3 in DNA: TGTGCCAGCAGCCTGGGGGGGGACAGGGCAGGGCGAGGGGAGACCCAGTACTTC. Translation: CASSLGGDRAGRGETQYF.

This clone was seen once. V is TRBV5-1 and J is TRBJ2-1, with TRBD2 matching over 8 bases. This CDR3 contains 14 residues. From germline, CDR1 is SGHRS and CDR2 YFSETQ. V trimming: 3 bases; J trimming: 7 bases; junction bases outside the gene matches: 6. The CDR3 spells CASSSGLGVNEQFF. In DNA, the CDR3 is TGCGCCAGCAGCTCGGGACTAGGGGTGAATGAGCAGTTCTTC.

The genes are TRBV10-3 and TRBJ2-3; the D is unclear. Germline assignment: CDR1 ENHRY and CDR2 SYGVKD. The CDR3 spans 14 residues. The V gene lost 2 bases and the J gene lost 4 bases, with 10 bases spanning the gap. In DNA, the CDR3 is TGTGCCATCAGTGAGGGCTCATTCGCAGATACGCAGTATTTT. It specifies CAISEGSFADTQYF.

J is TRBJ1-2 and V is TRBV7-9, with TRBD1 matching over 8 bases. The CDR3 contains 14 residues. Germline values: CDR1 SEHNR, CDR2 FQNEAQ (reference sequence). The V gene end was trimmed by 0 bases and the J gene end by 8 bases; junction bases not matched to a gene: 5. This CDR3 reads CASSLAGQECGYTF. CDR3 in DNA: TGTGCCAGCAGCTTAGCGGGACAGGAGTGCGGCTACACCTTC.

The chain's CDR3 is CASSLKQGSSGNTIYF. CDR3 DNA: TGCGCCAGCAGCTTGAAACAGGGCTCCTCTGGAAACACCATATATTTT. The chain combines TRBV5-1 with TRBJ1-3; TRBD1 might be the D (6 bases). CDR3 size: 16 residues. CDR1 and CDR2 (germline): SGHRS, YFSETQ. Deletions cut 1 base from V and 0 bases from J, with 11 bases between.